One sample yielded the 16 T cell receptor beta chains listed below, sequenced in a study of shared clonotypes between healthy human individuals. Produced via immunoSEQ multiplex PCR; TCRdb's table is partial and in-frame only. The sample yields a few million clones, around nine tenths seen once. The sequenced material came from naive CD4+ T cells sorted from blood. Subset of the sample: CD45RA+ positively selected. These receptors were taken from a man between 18 and 29 years old in good health.

Comments on this clone: The conserved final phenylalanine or tryptophan is absent from the CDR3, which likely points to a read error. It is unclear where the CDR3 begins or ends on the DNA, so no DNA is shown, and the CDR3 is as TCRdb lists it. The gene calls are TRBV6-5 and TRBJ2-7; the DNA was not used to check the table's D call, TRBD1. The germline V gene has CDR1 MNHEY and CDR2 SVGAGI. From its first to its last residue, the CDR3 has 13 amino acids. The CDR3 reads CASSPYSTGWAAL.

This sequence joins TRBV29-1 and TRBJ1-1, with D possibly being TRBD1 (6 bases). Germline V lookup: CDR1 SQVTM, CDR2 ANQGSEA. The CDR3 extends over 13 amino acids. V was shortened by 5 bases and J by 8 bases, with 18 bases between the two germline ends. CDR3 nucleotides: TGCAGCGTTTTTAGGACAGCCCTGGGGGAAGCTTTCTTT. This encodes CSVFRTALGEAFF.

This clone came up a few times. This chain uses TRBV29-1 with TRBJ1-2; perhaps TRBD1 as D (6 bases). Trimming cost V 2 bases and J 8 bases, with 9 bases left between them. Germline lookup yields CDR1 SQVTM and CDR2 ANQGSEA. CDR3 length: 11 residues. The CDR3 DNA is TGCAGCGTTGAAAGGGACAACGGCTACACCTTC. This translates into CSVERDNGYTF.

The chain has TRBV7-2 and TRBJ1-5; tentative D call: TRBD1 (5 bases). Germline V gives CDR1 SGHTA, CDR2 FQGNSA. The V and J ends lost 4 bases and 8 bases respectively, with 15 bases between them. The CDR3 is 14 amino acids. CDR3 DNA: TGTGCCAGCAGCTCAGGCGGGGGGATGAAGCCCCAGCATTTT. It encodes CASSSGGGMKPQHF.

The chain links TRBV10-2 to TRBJ2-3, with TRBD2 as a possible D gene (7 bases). CDR3 size: 16 residues. V lost 3 bases and J lost 0, with 13 bases in between. Germline assignment: CDR1 WSHSY and CDR2 SAAADI. CDR3 nucleotide sequence: TGCGCCAGCAGTGATGGGGGGGCTCGTAGCACAGATACGCAGTATTTT. Protein sequence: CASSDGGARSTDTQYF.

With regard to this clone: Other DNA variants within this sample encode the same CDR3. The V gene is TRBV6-1, the J gene TRBJ1-4, with D unresolved. This CDR3 has 13 amino acids. Trimming took off 7 bases at V and 5 bases at J, with 11 bases between the two ends. The germline gives CDR1 MNHNS, CDR2 SASEGT. The CDR3 is CASTGSTNEKLFF. As DNA, the CDR3 is TGTGCCAGCACGGGCAGTACAAATGAAAAACTGTTTTTT.

This rearrangement joins TRBV6-5 to TRBJ1-2; D unclear. The CDR3 is made up of 11 amino acids. V was trimmed by 6 bases and J by 7 bases, leaving 9 bases between them. Germline lookup yields CDR1 MNHEY and CDR2 SVGAGI. The CDR3 nucleotides read TGTGCCAGCAGGCTCAGAGGTGGCTACACCTTC. It yields the protein CASRLRGGYTF.

In regard to this clone: The junction departs from germline at one end; a sequencing error may be responsible. The chain employs TRBV6-6 and TRBJ1-6; no definite D call. Germline values: CDR1 MNHNY, CDR2 SVGAGI (reference sequence). The CDR3 length is 14 residues. The CDR3 sequence: CASTYITGNSPLHF. CDR3 nucleotides: TGTGCCAGCACTTACATAACCGGGAATTCACCCCTCCACTTT.

The chain couples TRBV27 to TRBJ1-4; 8 bases map to TRBD1. With 7 bases clipped from V and 8 bases from J, the junction kept 9 bases outside the gene matches. Germline-derived CDR1 and CDR2 are MNHEY and SMNVEV (reference sequence). The CDR3 sequence is 14 residues long. CDR3 loop: CASTSQGAEEKLFF. DNA for the CDR3: TGTGCCAGCACCTCGCAGGGGGCGGAAGAAAAACTGTTTTTT.

This clone was seen a single time. V and J are TRBV6-5 and TRBJ1-1; TRBD1 might be the D (5 bases). The germline gives CDR1 MNHEY, CDR2 SVGAGI. The CDR3 totals 11 residues. V was trimmed by 5 bases and J by 11 bases, leaving 12 bases between them. The CDR3 sequence is CASSRGGVAFF. The CDR3 coding sequence is TGTGCCAGCAGTCGTGGGGGAGTCGCTTTCTTT.

This chain joins TRBV6-5 and TRBJ2-3, with D perhaps matching TRBD1 or TRBD2 (5 bases each). The germline V and J ends were trimmed by 6 bases and 1 base, with 14 bases remaining between them. Germline V gives CDR1 MNHEY, CDR2 SVGAGI. The CDR3 consists of 15 residues. CDR3 in DNA: TGTGCCAGCAGCCTGAATGGGGGAGGCACAGATACGCAGTATTTT. Amino acid sequence: CASSLNGGGTDTQYF.

J is TRBJ1-2 and V is TRBV25-1; no firm D call. CDR3 size: 11 residues. Germline CDR1 MGHDK, CDR2 SYGVNS. Trimming pared 3 bases from V and 8 bases from J, leaving 7 bases between. CDR3 in DNA: TGTGCCAGCAGTGACCTGGGGGGCTACACCTTC. This encodes CASSDLGGYTF.

The chain carries TRBV19 and TRBJ2-7; D is perhaps TRBD2 (5 bases). Per the germline V gene, CDR1 is LNHDA and CDR2 is SQIVND (reference sequence). The CDR3 is made up of 17 amino acids. V lost 5 bases, J lost 5 bases, and 25 bases lay in between. The CDR3 nucleotides are TGTGCCAGTAGTCCTCCCCCGGGAACTTCCTCTTTCCACGAGCAGTACTTC. This translates into CASSPPPGTSSFHEQYF.

The rearrangement joins TRBV6-5 to TRBJ2-5; 10 bases align to TRBD2. Germline assignment: CDR1 MNHEY and CDR2 SVGAGI. The CDR3 is 16 amino acids. V shed 0 bases, J shed 5 bases, and the junction held 6 bases outside the gene matches. The CDR3 DNA sequence: TGTGCCAGCAGTTACTCGCCGGGACTAGCGAGGGAGACCCAGTACTTC. This translates into CASSYSPGLARETQYF.

The genes are TRBV19 and TRBJ2-2, with TRBD2 as a possible D gene (7 bases). This CDR3 spans 15 amino acids. V shed 7 bases and J shed 4 bases, with 16 bases lying between them. The germline V gene encodes CDR1 LNHDA and CDR2 SQIVND (reference sequence). CDR3 amino acids: CASTNGGRGTGELFF. The CDR3 DNA reads as TGTGCCAGTACCAACGGGGGGCGGGGCACCGGGGAGCTGTTTTTT. Full variable domain (remainder filled in from reference TRBV19 and TRBJ2-2): DGGITQSPKYLFRKEGQNVTLSCEQNLNHDAMYWYRQDPGQGLRLIYYSQIVNDFQKGDIAEGYSVSREKKESFPLTVTSAQKNPTAFYLCASTNGGRGTGELFFGEGSRLTVL.

This clone appeared a single time. The chain is built from TRBV4-3 and TRBJ2-2; TRBD1 matches at 10 bases. The trim removed 0 bases at V and 4 bases at J, leaving 8 bases unmatched. Per the germline V gene, CDR1 is LGHNA and CDR2 is YSLEER. This CDR3 spans 18 amino acids. This CDR3 is CASSQDPVGQGFTGELFF. DNA for the CDR3: TGCGCCAGCAGCCAAGATCCGGTGGGACAGGGGTTCACCGGGGAGCTGTTTTTT.